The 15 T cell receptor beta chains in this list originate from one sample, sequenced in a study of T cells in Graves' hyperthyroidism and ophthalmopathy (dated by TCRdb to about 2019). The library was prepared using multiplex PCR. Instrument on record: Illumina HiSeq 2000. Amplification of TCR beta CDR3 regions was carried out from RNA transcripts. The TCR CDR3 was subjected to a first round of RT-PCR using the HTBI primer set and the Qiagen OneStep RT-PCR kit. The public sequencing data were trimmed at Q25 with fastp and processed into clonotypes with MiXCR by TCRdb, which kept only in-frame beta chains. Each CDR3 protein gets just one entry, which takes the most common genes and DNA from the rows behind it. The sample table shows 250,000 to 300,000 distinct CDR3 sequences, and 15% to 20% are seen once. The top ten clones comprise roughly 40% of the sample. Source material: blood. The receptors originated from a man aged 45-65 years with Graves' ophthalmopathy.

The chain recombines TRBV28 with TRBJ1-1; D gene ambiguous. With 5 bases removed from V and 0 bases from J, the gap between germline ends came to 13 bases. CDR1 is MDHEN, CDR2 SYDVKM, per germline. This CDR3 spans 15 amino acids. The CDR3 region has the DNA TGTGCCAGCAGTCTAATTGGTAGGGTGAACACTGAAGCTTTCTTT. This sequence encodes CASSLIGRVNTEAFF. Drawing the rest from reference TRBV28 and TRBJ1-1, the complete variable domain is DVKVTQSSRYLVKRTGEKVFLECVQDMDHENMFWYRQDPGLGLRLIYFSYDVKMKEKGDIPEGYSVSREKKERFSLILESASTNQTSMYLCASSLIGRVNTEAFFGQGTRLTVV.

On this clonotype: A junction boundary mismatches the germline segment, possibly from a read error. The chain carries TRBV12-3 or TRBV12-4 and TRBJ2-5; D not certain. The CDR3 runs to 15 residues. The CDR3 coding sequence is TGTGCTAGCAGTCGAGGAATAAGGGAACAAGAGACCCGGTACTTC. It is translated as CASSRGIREQETRYF.

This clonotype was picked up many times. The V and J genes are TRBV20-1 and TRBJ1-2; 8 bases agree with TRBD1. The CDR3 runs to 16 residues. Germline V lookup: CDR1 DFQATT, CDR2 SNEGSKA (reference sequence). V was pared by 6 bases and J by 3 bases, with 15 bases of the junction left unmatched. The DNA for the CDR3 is TGCAGTGCCGCTTATCCGGGACAGGCCGCCTACTATGGCTACACCTTC. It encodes CSAAYPGQAAYYGYTF.

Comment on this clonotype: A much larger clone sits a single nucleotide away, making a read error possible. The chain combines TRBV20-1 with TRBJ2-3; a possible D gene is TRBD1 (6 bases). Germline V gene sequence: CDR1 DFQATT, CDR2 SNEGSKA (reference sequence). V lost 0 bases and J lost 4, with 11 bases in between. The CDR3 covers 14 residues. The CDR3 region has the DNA TGCAGTGCTAGAGATGGACAGAGGGCAGATACGCAGTATTTT. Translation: CSARDGQRADTQYF.

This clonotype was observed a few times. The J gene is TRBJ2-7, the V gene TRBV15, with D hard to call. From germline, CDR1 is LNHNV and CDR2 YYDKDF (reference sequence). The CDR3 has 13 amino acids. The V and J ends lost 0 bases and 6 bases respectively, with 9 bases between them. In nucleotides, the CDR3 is TGTGCCACCAGCAGAGATCCAAGTTTCGAGCAGTACTTC. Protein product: CATSRDPSFEQYF.

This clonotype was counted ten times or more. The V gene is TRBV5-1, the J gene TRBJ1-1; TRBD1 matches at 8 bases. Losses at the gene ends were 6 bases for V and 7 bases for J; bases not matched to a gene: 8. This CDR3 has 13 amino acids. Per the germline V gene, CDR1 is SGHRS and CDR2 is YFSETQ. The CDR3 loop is CASTMTGAVEAFF. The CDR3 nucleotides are TGCGCCAGCACCATGACAGGGGCGGTTGAAGCTTTCTTT.

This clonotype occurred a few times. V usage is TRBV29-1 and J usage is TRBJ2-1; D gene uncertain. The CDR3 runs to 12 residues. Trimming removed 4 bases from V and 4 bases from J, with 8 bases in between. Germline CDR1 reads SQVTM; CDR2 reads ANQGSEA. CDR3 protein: CSVGGSYNEQFF. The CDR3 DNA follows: TGCAGCGTTGGAGGTTCTTACAATGAGCAGTTCTTC.

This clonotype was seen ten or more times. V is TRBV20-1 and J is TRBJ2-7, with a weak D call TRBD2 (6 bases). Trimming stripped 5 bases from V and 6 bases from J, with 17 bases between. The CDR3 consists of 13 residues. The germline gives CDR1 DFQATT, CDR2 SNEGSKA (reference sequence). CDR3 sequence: CSARRDSRGEQYF. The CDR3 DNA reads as TGCAGTGCTCGGCGGGACTCAAGGGGCGAGCAGTACTTC.

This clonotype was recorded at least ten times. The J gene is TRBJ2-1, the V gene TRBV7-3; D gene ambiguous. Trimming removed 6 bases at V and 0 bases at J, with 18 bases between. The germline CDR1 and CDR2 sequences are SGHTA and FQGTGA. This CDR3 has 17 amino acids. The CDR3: CASSQTPRASSYNEQFF. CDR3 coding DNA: TGTGCCAGCAGTCAAACCCCTCGTGCCAGCTCCTACAATGAGCAGTTCTTC.

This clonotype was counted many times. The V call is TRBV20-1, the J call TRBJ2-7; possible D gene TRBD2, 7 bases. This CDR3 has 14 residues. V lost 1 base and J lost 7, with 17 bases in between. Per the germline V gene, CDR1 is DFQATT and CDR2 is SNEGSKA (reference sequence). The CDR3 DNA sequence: TGCAGTGCTAGAGTGGGGGGGGCCGTGCGGGAGCAGTACTTC. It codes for CSARVGGAVREQYF.

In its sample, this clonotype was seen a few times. CDR3 nucleotides: TGCAGTGTTGGGGTGCGGTTGGCATCGGCCTACGAGCAGTACTTC. Protein sequence: CSVGVRLASAYEQYF. The rearrangement uses TRBV20-1 and TRBJ2-7; no clear D. The germline V gene has CDR1 DFQATT and CDR2 SNEGSKA (reference sequence). The CDR3 runs 15 residues. V shed 7 bases and J shed 2 bases, with 21 bases lying between them.

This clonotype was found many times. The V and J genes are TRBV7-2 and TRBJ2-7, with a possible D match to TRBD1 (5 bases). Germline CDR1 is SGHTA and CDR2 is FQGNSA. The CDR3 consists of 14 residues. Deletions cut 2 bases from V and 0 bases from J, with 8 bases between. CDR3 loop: CASSLYRSSYEQYF. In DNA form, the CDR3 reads TGTGCCAGCAGCTTATACAGGTCCTCCTACGAGCAGTACTTC.

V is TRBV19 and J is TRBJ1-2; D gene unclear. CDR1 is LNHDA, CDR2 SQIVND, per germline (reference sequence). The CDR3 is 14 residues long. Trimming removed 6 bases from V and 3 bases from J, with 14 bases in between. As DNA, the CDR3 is TGTGCCAGTAGCCATTCTGTCCCCCACTATGGCTACACCTTC. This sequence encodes CASSHSVPHYGYTF.

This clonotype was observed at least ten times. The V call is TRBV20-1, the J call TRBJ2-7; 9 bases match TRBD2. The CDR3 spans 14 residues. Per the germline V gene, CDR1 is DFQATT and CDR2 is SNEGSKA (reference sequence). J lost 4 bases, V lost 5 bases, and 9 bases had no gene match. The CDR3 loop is CSAAGTSHLYEQYF. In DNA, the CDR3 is TGCAGTGCTGCTGGGACTAGCCATCTTTACGAGCAGTACTTC.

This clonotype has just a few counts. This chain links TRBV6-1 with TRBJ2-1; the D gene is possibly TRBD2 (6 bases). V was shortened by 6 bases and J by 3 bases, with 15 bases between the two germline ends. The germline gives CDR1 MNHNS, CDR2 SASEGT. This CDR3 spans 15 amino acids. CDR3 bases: TGTGCCAGCAGACTCCGGGACTCCCACTACAATGAGCAGTTCTTC. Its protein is CASRLRDSHYNEQFF.